The entry below describes one T cell receptor beta chain. The sample originates from a study of blood T cell repertoires in COVID-19. TCRdb's copy holds only in-frame clones and misses some; the assay was immunoSEQ multiplex PCR. The sample contains about 200,000 clones, around 82% of which appear only once. Germline assignment: CDR1 MNHEY and CDR2 SVGAGI. V was pared by 4 bases and J by 0 bases, with 7 bases between. This CDR3 has 14 amino acids. The chain recombines TRBV6-5 with TRBJ1-5, with unresolved D. The clonotype originates from a woman between 40 and 50 years old with acute COVID-19. Input material: PBMCs or T cells enriched from blood (not recorded which). The CDR3 nucleotides read TGTGCCAGCAGTTCCGGGAGTAGCAATCAGCCCCAGCATTTT. It translates to CASSSGSSNQPQHF.